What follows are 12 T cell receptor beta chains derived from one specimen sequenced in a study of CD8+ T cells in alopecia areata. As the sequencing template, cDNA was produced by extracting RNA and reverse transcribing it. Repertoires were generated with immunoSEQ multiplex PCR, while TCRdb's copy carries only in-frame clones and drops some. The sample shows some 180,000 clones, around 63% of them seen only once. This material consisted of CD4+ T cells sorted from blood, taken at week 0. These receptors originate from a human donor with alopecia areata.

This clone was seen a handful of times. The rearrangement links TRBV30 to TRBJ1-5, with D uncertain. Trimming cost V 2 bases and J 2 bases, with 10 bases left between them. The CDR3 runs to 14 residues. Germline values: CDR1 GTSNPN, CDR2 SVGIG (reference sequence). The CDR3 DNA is TGTGCCTGGAGTTCCGGACGGGGCAATCAGCCCCAGCATTTT. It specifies CAWSSGRGNQPQHF.

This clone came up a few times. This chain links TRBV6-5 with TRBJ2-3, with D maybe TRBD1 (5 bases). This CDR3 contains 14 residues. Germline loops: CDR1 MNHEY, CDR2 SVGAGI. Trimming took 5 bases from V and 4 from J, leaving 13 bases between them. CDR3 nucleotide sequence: TGTGCCAGCAGTGAAGTCCAGGGCGCAGATACGCAGTATTTT. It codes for CASSEVQGADTQYF.

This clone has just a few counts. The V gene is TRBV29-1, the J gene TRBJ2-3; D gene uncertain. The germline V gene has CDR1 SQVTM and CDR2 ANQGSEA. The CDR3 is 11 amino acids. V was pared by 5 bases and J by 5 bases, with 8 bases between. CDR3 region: CSVLTGDTQYF. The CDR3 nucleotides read TGCAGCGTTTTGACCGGAGATACGCAGTATTTT.

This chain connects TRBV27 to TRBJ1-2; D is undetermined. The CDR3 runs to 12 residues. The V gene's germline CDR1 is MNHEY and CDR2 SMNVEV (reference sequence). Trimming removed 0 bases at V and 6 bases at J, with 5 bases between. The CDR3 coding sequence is TGTGCCAGCAGTTTATCCGGGAATGGCTACACCTTC. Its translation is CASSLSGNGYTF.

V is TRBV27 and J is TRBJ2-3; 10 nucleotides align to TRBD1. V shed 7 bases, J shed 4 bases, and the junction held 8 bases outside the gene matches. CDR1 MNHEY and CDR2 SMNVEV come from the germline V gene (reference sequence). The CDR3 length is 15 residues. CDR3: CASTRQGALADTQYF. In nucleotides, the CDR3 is TGTGCCAGCACTAGACAGGGGGCTTTGGCAGATACGCAGTATTTT.

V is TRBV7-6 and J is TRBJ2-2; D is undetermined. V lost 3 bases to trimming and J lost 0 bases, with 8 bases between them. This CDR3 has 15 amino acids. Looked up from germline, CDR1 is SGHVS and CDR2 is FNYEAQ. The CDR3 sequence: CASSFSQTNTGELFF. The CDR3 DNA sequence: TGTGCCAGCAGCTTTTCACAGACGAACACCGGGGAGCTGTTTTTT.

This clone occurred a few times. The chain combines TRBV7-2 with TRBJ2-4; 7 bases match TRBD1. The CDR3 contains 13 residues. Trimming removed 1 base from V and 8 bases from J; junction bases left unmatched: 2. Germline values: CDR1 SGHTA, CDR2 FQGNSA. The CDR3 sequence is CASSLGQGHIQYF. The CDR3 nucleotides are TGTGCCAGCAGCTTAGGACAGGGCCACATTCAGTACTTC.

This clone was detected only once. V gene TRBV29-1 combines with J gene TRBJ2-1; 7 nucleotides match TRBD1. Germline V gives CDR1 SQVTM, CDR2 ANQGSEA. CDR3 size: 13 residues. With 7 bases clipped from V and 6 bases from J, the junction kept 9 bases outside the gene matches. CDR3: CSAVTGQINEQFF. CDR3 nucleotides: TGCAGCGCTGTGACAGGGCAGATCAATGAGCAGTTCTTC.

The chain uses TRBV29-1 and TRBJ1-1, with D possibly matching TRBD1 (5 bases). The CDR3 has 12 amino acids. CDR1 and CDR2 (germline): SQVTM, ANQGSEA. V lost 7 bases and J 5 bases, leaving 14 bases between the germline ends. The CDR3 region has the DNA TGCAGCGGGGACTCCCCGGGGACTGAAGCTTTCTTT. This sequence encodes CSGDSPGTEAFF. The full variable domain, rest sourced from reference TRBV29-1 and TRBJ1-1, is SAVISQKPSRDICQRGTSLTIQCQVDSQVTMMFWYRQQPGQSLTLIATANQGSEATYESGFVIDKFPISRPNLTFSTLTVSNMSPEDSSIYLCSGDSPGTEAFFGQGTRLTVV.

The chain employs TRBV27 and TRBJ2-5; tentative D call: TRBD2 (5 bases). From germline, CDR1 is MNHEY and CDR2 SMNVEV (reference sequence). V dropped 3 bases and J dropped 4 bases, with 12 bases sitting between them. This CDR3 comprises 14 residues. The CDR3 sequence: CASSFIGERETQYF. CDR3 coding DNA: TGTGCCAGCAGTTTTATCGGGGAGCGAGAGACCCAGTACTTC.

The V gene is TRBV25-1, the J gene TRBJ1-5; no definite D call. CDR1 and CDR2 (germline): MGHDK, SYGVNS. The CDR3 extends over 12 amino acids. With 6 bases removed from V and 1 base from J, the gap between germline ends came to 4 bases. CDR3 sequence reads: CASRESNQPQHF. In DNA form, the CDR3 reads TGTGCCAGCAGAGAGAGCAATCAGCCCCAGCATTTT.

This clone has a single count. CDR3 residues: CASSVGDIGGYTF. CDR3 DNA: TGTGCCAGCAGCGTAGGGGACATCGGCGGCTACACCTTC. The genes are TRBV9 and TRBJ1-2, with D possibly TRBD1 on 6 matching bases. Per germline, CDR1 SGDLS and CDR2 YYNGEE. The CDR3 consists of 13 residues. Trimming took off 0 bases at V and 8 bases at J, with 11 bases between the two ends. Full variable domain (rest looked up from reference TRBV9 and TRBJ1-2): DSGVTQTPKHLITATGQRVTLRCSPRSGDLSVYWYQQSLDQGLQFLIQYYNGEERAKGNILERFSAQQFPDLHSELNLSSLELGDSALYFCASSVGDIGGYTFGSGTRLTVV.